These 15 T cell receptor beta chains were all obtained from the same sample, sequenced in a study of shared T cell receptors in the human thymus (dated by TCRdb to about 2021). Preparation of the library involved the immunoSEQ multiplex PCR assay. The table was pulled from immuneACCESS by TCRdb, which kept in-frame rearrangements only. Such tables lose some clones; where checked, under half of the loss comes from unresolved V genes, and the rest has no known cause. The sample table shows hundreds of thousands of clones, and approximately 88% are seen once. Of the sample, over 0.008% falls within the top ten clones. These data were also reused for a study on human thymus T cells.

Sequencing input: thymocytes. These receptor sequences come from a boy under three years old with a congenital heart defect. Donor details come from another sample of the same person, matched by shared clones.

This chain joins TRBV27 and TRBJ1-4; 8 nucleotides align to TRBD1. Germline CDR1 is MNHEY and CDR2 is SMNVEV (reference sequence). V gave up 3 bases and J gave up 4 bases; unmatched junction bases: 10. The CDR3 has 17 residues. The CDR3 DNA reads as TGTGCCAGCAGTTTCCGAGGGGGACAGGATCTTAATGAAAAACTGTTTTTT. Protein: CASSFRGGQDLNEKLFF. Combining the CDR3 with reference TRBV27 and TRBJ1-4 gives the whole variable domain EAQVTQNPRYLITVTGKKLTVTCSQNMNHEYMSWYRQDPGLGLRQIYYSMNVEVTDKGDVPEGYKVSRKEKRNFPLILESPSPNQTSLYFCASSFRGGQDLNEKLFFGSGTQLSVL.

This clone was detected only once. This chain links TRBV7-2 with TRBJ2-1, with 9 bases aligning to TRBD2. This CDR3 is 17 amino acids long. Germline loops: CDR1 SGHTA, CDR2 FQGNSA. Trimming took 2 bases from V and 9 from J; bases not matched to a gene: 14. The CDR3 protein is CASSLLKTNSGRFEQFF. The CDR3 DNA reads TGTGCCAGCAGCTTACTAAAAACAAATAGCGGGAGATTTGAGCAGTTCTTC.

This clone was seen more than once but under ten times. The chain employs TRBV29-1 and TRBJ1-1; no firm D call. Trimming pared 4 bases from V and 2 bases from J, leaving 11 bases between. CDR1 and CDR2 (germline): SQVTM, ANQGSEA. This CDR3 spans 13 amino acids. The DNA of the CDR3 is TGCAGCGTTGCTTGGGCAGGCAACACTGAAGCTTTCTTT. Translation gives CSVAWAGNTEAFF.

This chain uses TRBV14 with TRBJ2-7; D may be TRBD2 (5 bases). The CDR3 covers 15 residues. Germline V gene sequence: CDR1 SGHDN, CDR2 FVKESK. The V and J ends lost 2 bases and 4 bases respectively, with 15 bases between them. This CDR3 reads CASSQPTSSGYEQYF. The CDR3 nucleotides are TGTGCCAGCAGCCAACCCACTTCCAGCGGATACGAGCAGTACTTC.

The chain combines TRBV28 with TRBJ1-3, with 9 bases identical to TRBD1. CDR3 length: 19 residues. Unmatched junction bases numbered 16, after V lost 5 bases and J lost 2 bases. Germline V CDR1 and CDR2: MDHEN, SYDVKM. The CDR3 DNA reads as TGTGCCAGCAGTACCCCGGACAGGGGCCCTGGATCGACTGGAAACACCATATATTTT. Protein product: CASSTPDRGPGSTGNTIYF.

Points on this clone: The junction does not match germline at one end; this may be a read error. This chain uses TRBV28 with TRBJ1-4; 8 bases align to TRBD1. Germline values: CDR1 MDHEN, CDR2 SYDVKM. The CDR3 extends over 14 amino acids. CDR3 in DNA: TGTGCCAGCATTTTAGACAGGGGCGGGGAAAAACTGTTTTTT. Its protein product is CASILDRGGEKLFF.

J is TRBJ2-2 and V is TRBV4-3; 7 bases line up with TRBD2. This CDR3 spans 15 amino acids. Unmatched junction bases numbered 6, after V lost 0 bases and J lost 8 bases. Germline loops: CDR1 LGHNA, CDR2 YSLEER. The CDR3 sequence: CASSQDRLAGGELFF. In DNA form, the CDR3 reads TGCGCCAGCAGCCAAGATAGACTAGCCGGTGGGGAGCTGTTTTTT.

The chain has TRBV11-2 and TRBJ2-5, with 12 positions matching TRBD1. Germline V gene sequence: CDR1 SGHAT, CDR2 FQNNGV. There are 15 residues in the CDR3. With V trimmed by 4 bases and J by 7 bases, 7 bases remained unmatched. The CDR3 spells CASSSGQGAGGTQYF. Here the CDR3 DNA reads TGTGCCAGCAGCTCGGGACAGGGGGCGGGCGGGACCCAGTACTTC.

The chain is built from TRBV28 and TRBJ2-7; 10 bases line up with TRBD1. This CDR3 spans 15 amino acids. V was clipped by 4 bases and J by 6 bases; unmatched bases: 9. Per germline, CDR1 MDHEN and CDR2 SYDVKM. The CDR3 here is CASSSDRGKIGEQYF. The CDR3 region has the DNA TGTGCCAGCAGTTCGGACAGGGGGAAAATTGGCGAGCAGTACTTC.

The chain combines TRBV4-3 with TRBJ2-6; weak D call: TRBD2 (6 bases). V was cut by 4 bases and J by 4 bases, with 20 bases left in between. Germline V gives CDR1 LGHNA, CDR2 YSLEER. CDR3 size: 18 residues. CDR3 nucleotides: TGCGCCAGCAGCCCAAGTTGGGGGGACCTGTGGGGGGCCAACGTCCTGACTTTC. The encoded protein is CASSPSWGDLWGANVLTF.

The chain has TRBV11-3 and TRBJ2-7; TRBD2 is a possible D gene (8 bases). CDR1 SGHNT and CDR2 YENEEA come from the germline V gene. The CDR3 contains 17 residues. V lost 5 bases and J lost 2, with 22 bases in between. CDR3 sequence reads: CASSPGRAGGFTYEQYF. CDR3 nucleotides: TGTGCCAGCAGCCCCGGGAGGGCAGGGGGTTTCACCTACGAGCAGTACTTC. The entire variable domain, with the rest obtained from reference TRBV11-3 and TRBJ2-7, is as follows: EAGVVQSPRYKIIEKKQPVAFWCNPISGHNTLYWYLQNLGQGPELLIRYENEEAVDDSQLPKDRFSAERLKGVDSTLKIQPAELGDSAVYLCASSPGRAGGFTYEQYFGPGTRLTVT.

This chain joins TRBV9 and TRBJ2-2, with TRBD2 identical over 10 bases. The V segment lost 4 bases and the J segment 4 bases; nucleotides outside the gene matches: 7. The germline CDR1 and CDR2 sequences are SGDLS and YYNGEE. The CDR3 consists of 16 residues. The CDR3 nucleotides are TGTGCCAGCAGCCGGACTCTAGCGGGAGTCACCGGGGAGCTGTTTTTT. Residues: CASSRTLAGVTGELFF.

This clone showed up just once. The V and J genes are TRBV5-8 and TRBJ1-2; D is uncertain. Germline lookup yields CDR1 SGHTS and CDR2 YDEGEE. The CDR3 runs to 13 residues. The ends were cut back, 6 bases at V and 5 bases at J, with 14 bases in the middle. The CDR3 coding sequence is TGTGCCAGCACCTTTAGCCCGGAATATGGCTACACCTTC. Amino acid sequence: CASTFSPEYGYTF.

This CDR3 reads CAISEPDLTSGPSYEQYF. CDR3 coding DNA: TGTGCCATCAGTGAGCCCGACCTTACTAGCGGGCCTTCCTACGAGCAGTACTTC. This chain connects TRBV10-3 to TRBJ2-7; 9 bases are a match to TRBD2. Germline V gives CDR1 ENHRY, CDR2 SYGVKD. The CDR3 extends over 18 amino acids. J gave up 1 base and V 2 bases, and 12 bases lay outside the gene matches.

The chain joins TRBV10-3 to TRBJ2-7; possibly TRBD2 for D (7 bases). Between the trimmed V and J ends, which lost 0 bases and 6 bases, there was a span of 18 bases. The CDR3 length is 16 residues. CDR1 and CDR2 from the germline V gene are ENHRY and SYGVKD. The CDR3 sequence: CAISESKGGILVEQYF. CDR3 DNA sequence: TGTGCCATCAGTGAGTCGAAGGGGGGGATCTTGGTCGAGCAGTACTTC.